A selection of T cell receptor beta chains follows, all from one sample in a study of T cells expressing NK-cell markers. TCRdb re-called the 5' RACE reads; one entry per CDR3 protein, DNA not given. Recorded for this sample: approximately 550,000 distinct CDR3 sequences. Material for sequencing was blood T cells: a sorted CD56 or NKG2C T cell subset, CD4+ or CD8+ T cells, or bulk PBMC T cells (not recorded which). The origin of the receptors is a man aged 18 to 29 in good health. The CDR3 runs from the conserved cysteine through the conserved F or W.

V	J	CDR3
TRBV12-3/TRBV12-4	TRBJ2-4	CASSFMRGQAKNIQYF
TRBV20-1	TRBJ2-7	CSASLSKFSSYEQYF
TRBV7-9	TRBJ1-3	CASPGGPGNTIYF
TRBV20-1	TRBJ2-5	CSAFGVAETQYF
TRBV19	TRBJ1-1	CASSIQGAWDTEAFF
TRBV6-1	TRBJ2-1	CASKGQLAVRDEQFF
TRBV10-3	TRBJ2-1	CAISYGQGNEQFF
TRBV7-9	TRBJ2-2	CASSLATASRELFF
TRBV7-2	TRBJ2-1	CASSLAGGTPNGEQFF
TRBV20-1	TRBJ1-2	CSASGDLNYGYTF
TRBV21-1	TRBJ2-3	CASSPRGGRAEYTQYF
TRBV20-1	TRBJ1-1	CSAEDRKFEAFF
TRBV10-3	TRBJ2-5	CAIKQGGGGGQETQYF
TRBV28	TRBJ2-5	CASSSGTGFQETQYF
TRBV5-1	TRBJ2-5	CASSPTDRGETQYF
TRBV28	TRBJ1-5	CASSSTGGGGQPQHF
TRBV12-3/TRBV12-4	TRBJ1-2	CASSLVAGPGSYGYTF
TRBV6-5	TRBJ2-7	CASSYGTLRSYEQYF
TRBV12-3/TRBV12-4	TRBJ2-5	CASSSFGAQETQYF
TRBV6-5	TRBJ2-1	CASSYLAGVGNEQFF
TRBV19	TRBJ2-1	CASSIMGKGDNEQFF
TRBV30	TRBJ2-7	CAWSDISGISIAEQYF
TRBV28	TRBJ1-1	CASSWGSEAFF
TRBV24-1	TRBJ2-3	CATSDFLGAERTDTQYF
TRBV10-2	TRBJ1-1	CASSLRRQAAMNTEAFF
TRBV20-1	TRBJ2-5	CSATLVGQETQYF
TRBV18	TRBJ2-3	CASSPTTGTGFTDTQYF
TRBV7-3	TRBJ2-4	CASSLTNGIQYF
TRBV2	TRBJ2-7	CASSEVLGYEQYF
TRBV10-3	TRBJ1-2	CAISEGTGVFGYTF
TRBV11-2	TRBJ2-5	CATEGTSETQYF
TRBV24-1	TRBJ1-1	CATSDPVGGLAEAFF
TRBV28	TRBJ2-1	CASSSYLSPGNEQFF